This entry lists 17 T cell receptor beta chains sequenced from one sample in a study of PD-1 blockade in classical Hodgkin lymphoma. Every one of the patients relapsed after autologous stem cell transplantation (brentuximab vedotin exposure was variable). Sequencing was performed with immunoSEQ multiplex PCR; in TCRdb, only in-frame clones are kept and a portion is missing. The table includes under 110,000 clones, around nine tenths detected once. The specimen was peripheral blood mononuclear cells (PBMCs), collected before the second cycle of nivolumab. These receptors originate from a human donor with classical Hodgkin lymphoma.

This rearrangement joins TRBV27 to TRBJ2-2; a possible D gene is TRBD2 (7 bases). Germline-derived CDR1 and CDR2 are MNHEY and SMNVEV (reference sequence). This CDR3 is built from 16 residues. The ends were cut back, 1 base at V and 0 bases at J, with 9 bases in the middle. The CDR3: CASSLWGGANTGELFF. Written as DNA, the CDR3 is TGTGCCAGCAGTTTATGGGGGGGCGCGAACACCGGGGAGCTGTTTTTT.

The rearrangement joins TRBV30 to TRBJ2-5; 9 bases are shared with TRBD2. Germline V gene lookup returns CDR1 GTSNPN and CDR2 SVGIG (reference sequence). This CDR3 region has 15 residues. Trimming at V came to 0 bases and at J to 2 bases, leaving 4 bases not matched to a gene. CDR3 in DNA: TGTGCCTGGAGTGTTCACAGCGGGGGGCAAGAGACCCAGTACTTC. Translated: CAWSVHSGGQETQYF.

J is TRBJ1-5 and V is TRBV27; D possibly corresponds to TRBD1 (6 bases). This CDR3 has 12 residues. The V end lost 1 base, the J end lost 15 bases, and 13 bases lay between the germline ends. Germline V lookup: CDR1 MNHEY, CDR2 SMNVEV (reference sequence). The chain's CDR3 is CASSLFAGTLHF. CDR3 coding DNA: TGTGCCAGCAGTTTATTTGCCGGGACACTGCATTTT.

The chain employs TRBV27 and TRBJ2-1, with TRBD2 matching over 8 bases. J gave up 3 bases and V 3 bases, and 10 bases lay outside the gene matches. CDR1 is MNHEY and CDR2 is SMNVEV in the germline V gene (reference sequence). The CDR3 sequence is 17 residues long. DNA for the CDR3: TGTGCCAGCAGTTTCCCCCGCGGTAGCGGGGTCTACAATGAGCAGTTCTTC. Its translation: CASSFPRGSGVYNEQFF.

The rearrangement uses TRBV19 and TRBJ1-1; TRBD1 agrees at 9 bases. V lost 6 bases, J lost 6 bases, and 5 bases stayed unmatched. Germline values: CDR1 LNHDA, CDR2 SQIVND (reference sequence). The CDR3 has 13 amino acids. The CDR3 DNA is TGTGCCAGTAGCGGACAGGGGCAATCTGAAGCTTTCTTT. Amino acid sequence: CASSGQGQSEAFF. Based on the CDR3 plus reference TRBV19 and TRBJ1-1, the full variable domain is DGGITQSPKYLFRKEGQNVTLSCEQNLNHDAMYWYRQDPGQGLRLIYYSQIVNDFQKGDIAEGYSVSREKKESFPLTVTSAQKNPTAFYLCASSGQGQSEAFFGQGTRLTVV.

CDR3 amino acids: CASSLQGYNEQFF. The CDR3 DNA follows: TGTGCCAGCAGCCTACAGGGGTACAATGAGCAGTTCTTC. The V gene is TRBV6-1, the J gene TRBJ2-1, with 7 bases identical to TRBD1. The CDR3 is 13 amino acids. Looked up from germline, CDR1 is MNHNS and CDR2 is SASEGT. The ends lost 6 bases at V and 4 bases at J; junction bases unmatched: 3.

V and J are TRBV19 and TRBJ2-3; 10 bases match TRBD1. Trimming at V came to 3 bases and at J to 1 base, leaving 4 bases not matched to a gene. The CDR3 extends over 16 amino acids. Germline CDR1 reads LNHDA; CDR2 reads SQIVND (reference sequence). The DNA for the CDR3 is TGTGCCAGTAGTATTGGACAGGGGGATGGCACAGATACGCAGTATTTT. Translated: CASSIGQGDGTDTQYF.

In DNA form, the CDR3 reads TGTGCCAGCAGCCGGCTAGCGGGCACAGATACGCAGTATTTT. It encodes CASSRLAGTDTQYF. The gene calls are TRBV14 and TRBJ2-3; TRBD2 agrees at 7 bases. The junction had 2 bases not matched to a gene; V was cut back by 4 bases and J by 1 base. Germline assignment: CDR1 SGHDN and CDR2 FVKESK. The CDR3 contains 14 residues.

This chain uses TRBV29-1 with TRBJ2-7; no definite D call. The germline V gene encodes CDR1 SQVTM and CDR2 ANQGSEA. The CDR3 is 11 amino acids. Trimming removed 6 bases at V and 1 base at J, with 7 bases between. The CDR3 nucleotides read TGCAGCGTCGCCGAGTCCTACGAGCAGTACTTC. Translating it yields CSVAESYEQYF.

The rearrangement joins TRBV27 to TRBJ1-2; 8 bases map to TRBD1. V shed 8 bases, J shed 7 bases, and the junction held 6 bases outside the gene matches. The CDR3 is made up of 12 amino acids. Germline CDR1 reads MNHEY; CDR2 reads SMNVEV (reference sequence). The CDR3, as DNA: TGTGCCAGCGGTACAGGGGGGGCTGGCTACACCTTC. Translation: CASGTGGAGYTF.

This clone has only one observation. CDR3 sequence: CASGQGQETQYF. CDR3 in DNA: TGTGCCAGTGGACAGGGCCAAGAGACCCAGTACTTC. The chain carries TRBV19 and TRBJ2-5; 8 nucleotides align to TRBD1. The CDR3 totals 12 residues. Germline CDR1 reads LNHDA; CDR2 reads SQIVND (reference sequence). The V gene end was trimmed by 8 bases and the J gene end by 1 base; junction bases not matched to a gene: 0.

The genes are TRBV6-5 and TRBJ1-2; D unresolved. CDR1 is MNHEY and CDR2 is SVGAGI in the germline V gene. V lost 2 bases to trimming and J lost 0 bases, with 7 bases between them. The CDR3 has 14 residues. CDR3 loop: CASSYGSANYGYTF. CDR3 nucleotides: TGTGCCAGCAGTTACGGTAGCGCTAACTATGGCTACACCTTC.

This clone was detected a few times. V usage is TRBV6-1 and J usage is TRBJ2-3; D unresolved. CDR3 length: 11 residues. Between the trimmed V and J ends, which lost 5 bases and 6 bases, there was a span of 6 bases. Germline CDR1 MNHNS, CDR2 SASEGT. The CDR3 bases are TGTGCCAGCAGTTTAAAGGATACGCAGTATTTT. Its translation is CASSLKDTQYF.

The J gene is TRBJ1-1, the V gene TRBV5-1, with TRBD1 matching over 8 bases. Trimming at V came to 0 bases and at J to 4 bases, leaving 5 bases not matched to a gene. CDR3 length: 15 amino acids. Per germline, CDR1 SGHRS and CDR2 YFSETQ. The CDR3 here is CASSLERTGRTEAFF. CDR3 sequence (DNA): TGCGCCAGCAGCTTGGAAAGGACAGGGCGCACTGAAGCTTTCTTT.

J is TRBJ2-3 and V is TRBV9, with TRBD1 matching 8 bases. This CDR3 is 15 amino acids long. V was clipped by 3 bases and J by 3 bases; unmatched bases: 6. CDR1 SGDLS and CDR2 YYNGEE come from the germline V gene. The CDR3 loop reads CASSAGQGPTDTQYF. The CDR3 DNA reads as TGTGCCAGCAGCGCAGGACAGGGACCGACAGATACGCAGTATTTT.

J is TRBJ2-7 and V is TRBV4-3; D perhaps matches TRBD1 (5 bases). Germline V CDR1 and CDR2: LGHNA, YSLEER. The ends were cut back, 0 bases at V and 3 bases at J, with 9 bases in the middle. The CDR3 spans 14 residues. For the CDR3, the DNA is TGCGCCAGCAGCCAAGAGGGAAGGGGCTACGAGCAGTACTTC. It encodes CASSQEGRGYEQYF.

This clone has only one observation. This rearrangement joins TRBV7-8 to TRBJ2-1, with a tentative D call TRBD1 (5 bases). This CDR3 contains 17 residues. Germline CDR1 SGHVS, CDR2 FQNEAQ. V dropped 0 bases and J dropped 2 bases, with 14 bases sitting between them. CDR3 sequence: CASSLAGGAGTYNEQFF. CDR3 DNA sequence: TGTGCCAGCAGCTTAGCGGGTGGGGCAGGTACCTACAATGAGCAGTTCTTC.